Presented here are 29 T cell receptor beta chains from one specimen sequenced in a study of CXCR3-negative and CXCR3-positive naive CD8 T cells (dated by TCRdb to the late 2010s). For these TCRs, the target antigens are not known. The investigation overall reported the following: Compared with CXCR3-negative naive cells, CXCR3-positive naive cells had TRB CDR3s with higher hydrophobicity (lower Kidera factor 4), lower energy, and higher strength and volume indices.

The sample was run on a NextSeq 550. The Human TCR Profiling Kit (MiLaboratory) was used to make UMI-labeled 5' RACE TRB cDNA libraries. TCRdb reanalyzed the reads, keeping one entry per CDR3 protein sequence and omitting DNA. This sample's listing comprises 150,000 to 160,000 distinct CDR3 sequences. The ten largest clones add up to under 0.5% of the sample. The sequencing sample was made of naive CXCR3+ CD8+ T cells from blood. Sample cell subset or site, as interpreted from the label and publication: CD45RO-CCR7+CD27+CD95- naive CD8+ T cells expressing CXCR3 (TNR3+). The receptor source for this set is a human donor in good health. Some clones in this sample may be carry-over from other donors' samples.

The chain has TRBV28 and TRBJ2-5; TCRdb returns TRBD1, unconfirmable since there is no DNA. Germline CDR1 MDHEN, CDR2 SYDVKM. The CDR3 consists of 14 residues. The CDR3 region is CASSLTTPGETQYF.

V is TRBV9 and J is TRBJ1-1; as DNA is missing, the TRBD1 call by TCRdb cannot be tested. Germline assignment: CDR1 SGDLS and CDR2 YYNGEE. The CDR3 length is 14 residues. The chain's CDR3 is CASSDPGKNTEAFF.

This chain links TRBV4-1 with TRBJ2-7; no DNA is available, so the TRBD1 call from TCRdb remains unchecked. The CDR3 has 15 residues. Per germline, CDR1 MGHRA and CDR2 YSYEKL. CDR3 amino acids: CASSQVWTGAYEQYF.

This sequence joins TRBV7-6 and TRBJ2-7. The CDR3 consists of 15 residues. Germline V lookup: CDR1 SGHVS, CDR2 FNYEAQ. The CDR3 reads CASSFSDGPDYEQYF.

This sequence joins TRBV20-1 and TRBJ2-3; the TCRdb D gene call, TRBD2, has no DNA to confirm it. The CDR3 totals 14 residues. Germline V lookup: CDR1 DFQATT, CDR2 SNEGSKA (reference sequence). Here the CDR3 reads CSARGGTNSDTQYF.

V is TRBV5-1 and J is TRBJ2-6. CDR1 SGHRS and CDR2 YFSETQ come from the germline V gene. The CDR3 runs to 14 residues. The CDR3 spells CASSLSTGDNVLTF.

The chain carries TRBV28 and TRBJ2-3; TCRdb reports TRBD1, a call that lacks DNA to check it against. Germline CDR1 MDHEN, CDR2 SYDVKM. The CDR3 totals 14 residues. CDR3 in amino acids: CASSSHLTPGTQYF.

The V call is TRBV7-9, the J call TRBJ2-2. The CDR3 is 14 residues long. Looked up from germline, CDR1 is SEHNR and CDR2 is FQNEAQ (reference sequence). The CDR3: CASSPNQDTGELFF.

The chain couples TRBV28 to TRBJ1-4; the TRBD1 assignment by TCRdb is unverifiable without DNA. The CDR3 is 15 amino acids. Germline values: CDR1 MDHEN, CDR2 SYDVKM. The CDR3: CASSLSDRGLRKLFF.

The chain carries TRBV7-2 and TRBJ2-3. The length of the CDR3 is 12 residues. The germline V gene has CDR1 SGHTA and CDR2 FQGNSA. This chain's CDR3 is CASSLRIDTQYF.

J is TRBJ2-1 and V is TRBV20-1; the D call from TCRdb, TRBD1, cannot be confirmed without DNA. This CDR3 is built from 15 residues. The germline V gene has CDR1 DFQATT and CDR2 SNEGSKA (reference sequence). The CDR3 sequence: CSARQGASSYNEQFF.

V gene TRBV29-1 combines with J gene TRBJ1-1. This CDR3 comprises 12 residues. CDR1 is SQVTM and CDR2 is ANQGSEA in the germline V gene. CDR3 sequence: CSVDGTVTEAFF.

The V call is TRBV20-1, the J call TRBJ2-7; checking the TCRdb D call of TRBD1 is not possible without DNA. The germline V gene encodes CDR1 DFQATT and CDR2 SNEGSKA (reference sequence). The CDR3 sequence is 13 residues long. The CDR3 protein is CSATGTLEVEQYF.

The V call is TRBV5-1, the J call TRBJ2-1; TCRdb returns TRBD2, unconfirmable since there is no DNA. This CDR3 has 15 amino acids. Per the germline V gene, CDR1 is SGHRS and CDR2 is YFSETQ. The CDR3 sequence is CASKEFEREIDEQFF.

The V call is TRBV12-3 or TRBV12-4, the J call TRBJ2-4; lacking DNA, the TRBD1 call made by TCRdb goes unchecked. The CDR3 spans 14 residues. CDR3 amino acids: CASRSGTGITIQYF.

V and J are TRBV19 and TRBJ1-2; absent DNA, TCRdb's TRBD1 call cannot be checked. Germline values: CDR1 LNHDA, CDR2 SQIVND (reference sequence). The CDR3 length is 14 residues. The CDR3 is CASSDRALNYGYTF.

The V call is TRBV7-9, the J call TRBJ2-7. There are 12 residues in the CDR3. Germline V gene sequence: CDR1 SEHNR, CDR2 FQNEAQ (reference sequence). This chain's CDR3 is CASSYGINEQYF.

The chain has TRBV29-1 and TRBJ2-7; TCRdb proposes TRBD1, but this gene call is untestable without DNA. The CDR3 is made up of 13 amino acids. The germline CDR1 and CDR2 sequences are SQVTM and ANQGSEA. CDR3 sequence: CSVPGQATYEQYF.

The rearrangement uses TRBV4-1 and TRBJ2-1; there is no DNA to check the TCRdb D call of TRBD1. Per the germline V gene, CDR1 is MGHRA and CDR2 is YSYEKL. This CDR3 is 15 amino acids long. This CDR3 is CASSPQGASYNEQFF.

The V gene is TRBV6-2 or TRBV6-3, the J gene TRBJ1-5; TCRdb lists TRBD1, though no DNA is available to test this call. The CDR3 spans 18 residues. CDR1 and CDR2 (germline): MNHEY, SVGEGT. The CDR3 sequence is CASSTTGPDSWANQPQHF.

This rearrangement joins TRBV29-1 to TRBJ2-7; checking the TCRdb D call of TRBD1 is not possible without DNA. CDR1 and CDR2 (germline): SQVTM, ANQGSEA. CDR3 length: 13 amino acids. This chain's CDR3 is CSVGAGGSYEQYF.

V is TRBV20-1 and J is TRBJ2-3; TCRdb's D call, TRBD2, is unchecked because there is no DNA. Germline values: CDR1 DFQATT, CDR2 SNEGSKA (reference sequence). The CDR3 length is 16 residues. The CDR3 reads CSARDRASGDSDTQYF.

The rearrangement joins TRBV7-9 to TRBJ2-7. The CDR3 is 12 amino acids. Germline assignment: CDR1 SEHNR and CDR2 FQNEAQ (reference sequence). The CDR3 sequence: CASSLVYSEQYF. Full variable domain (remainder filled in from reference TRBV7-9 and TRBJ2-7): DTGVSQNPRHKITKRGQNVTFRCDPISEHNRLYWYRQTLGQGPEFLTYFQNEAQLEKSRLLSDRFSAERPKGSFSTLEIQRTEQGDSAMYLCASSLVYSEQYFGPGTRLTVT.

This chain joins TRBV28 and TRBJ1-1. This CDR3 is 16 amino acids long. CDR1 is MDHEN, CDR2 SYDVKM, per germline. CDR3 loop: CASSPNRVPRDTEAFF.

The chain carries TRBV28 and TRBJ2-5. The CDR3 contains 13 residues. The germline V gene encodes CDR1 MDHEN and CDR2 SYDVKM. The CDR3: CASSLSTGKTQYF.

The genes are TRBV4-1 and TRBJ2-1; TCRdb proposes TRBD2, but this gene call is untestable without DNA. Per the germline V gene, CDR1 is MGHRA and CDR2 is YSYEKL. The CDR3 contains 15 residues. CDR3 amino acids: CASSASHNGGNEQFF.

The chain couples TRBV20-1 to TRBJ2-1. This CDR3 region has 13 residues. CDR1 DFQATT and CDR2 SNEGSKA come from the germline V gene (reference sequence). The chain's CDR3 is CSASSHWSNEQFF.

This chain's CDR3 is CASSILAGAACNEQFF. The genes are TRBV6-2 or TRBV6-3 and TRBJ2-1; TCRdb selects TRBD2, and the lack of DNA leaves this call unchecked. Germline V CDR1 and CDR2: MNHEY, SVGEGT. There are 16 residues in the CDR3.

The CDR3: CASSGSGGALTDTQYF. The J gene is TRBJ2-3, the V gene TRBV5-4; the D call of TRBD2 rests on TCRdb alone, since no DNA is present to check it. Germline V gene data show CDR1 as SGHNT and CDR2 as YYREEE (reference sequence). The length of the CDR3 is 16 residues.